Listed below are T cell receptor beta chains from one sample, sequenced in a study of T-cell memory formation after mild COVID-19. TCRdb re-derived calls from the 5' RACE reads in MiXCR, one entry per CDR3 protein. The sample lists about 200,000 distinct CDR3 sequences; just over 9.5% were seen once. Specimen: PBMCs or a T cell subset sorted from them (not recorded which). The source is a man between 18 and 29 years old who had mild COVID-19 (a few samples of this study predate the infection). Cell type and time point are not known. Each CDR3 is given without its conserved first and last residue. Fields, in order: J gene, V gene, clone size, CDR3 protein. Clone sizes are given selectively: once, few, many, or a class where the clone is expanded.

J: TRBJ2-4
V: TRBV5-1
size: many
CDR3: ASSLGSRAKNIQY

J: TRBJ2-1
V: TRBV7-3
size: few
CDR3: ASSLPPSNEQF

J: TRBJ1-3
V: TRBV5-5
size: few
CDR3: ASSLWGAKTGNTIY

J: TRBJ2-7
V: TRBV5-1
size: few
CDR3: ASSWGEVASSYEQY

J: TRBJ2-7
V: TRBV20-1
size: few
CDR3: SARHTYSYEQY

J: TRBJ2-1
V: TRBV7-2
size: many
CDR3: ASSRGGGKYNEQF

J: TRBJ1-5
V: TRBV15
size: -
CDR3: ATSRGPGNQPQH

J: TRBJ2-3
V: TRBV7-9
size: few
CDR3: ASSPPGLLITDTQY

J: TRBJ2-7
V: TRBV7-2
size: -
CDR3: ASSSSPVGEQY

J: TRBJ2-1
V: TRBV5-1
size: -
CDR3: ASRLRLAGALPNEQF

J: TRBJ1-6
V: TRBV19
size: -
CDR3: ASSGRGFTLH

J: TRBJ1-4
V: TRBV7-9
size: few
CDR3: ASSAPGATNEKLF

J: TRBJ1-5
V: TRBV27
size: many
CDR3: ASSSLDRGGNQPQH

J: TRBJ2-3
V: TRBV5-1
size: -
CDR3: ASSSGASGATTDTQY

J: TRBJ2-1
V: TRBV11-2
size: -
CDR3: ASSLDSGGEQF

J: TRBJ2-1
V: TRBV6-4
size: few
CDR3: ASSVWQGAYNEQF

J: TRBJ2-7
V: TRBV6-5
size: -
CDR3: ASMKGHFASYEQY

J: TRBJ2-7
V: TRBV3-1
size: -
CDR3: ASSQLGLGEQY

J: TRBJ1-2
V: TRBV29-1
size: -
CDR3: SATGQSNYGYT

J: TRBJ1-1
V: TRBV6-5
size: -
CDR3: ASSYKGTEAF

J: TRBJ2-2
V: TRBV9
size: few
CDR3: ASSVSPNTGELF

J: TRBJ1-6
V: TRBV24-1
size: -
CDR3: ATSDDGGSPLH

J: TRBJ1-5
V: TRBV6-2/TRBV6-3
size: few
CDR3: ASSPHSQRGSNQPQH

J: TRBJ2-3
V: TRBV20-1
size: few
CDR3: SPGTSVDTQY

J: TRBJ2-7
V: TRBV5-1
size: few
CDR3: ASSFDGSYEQY

J: TRBJ1-5
V: TRBV2
size: many
CDR3: ASSDGLNQPQH

J: TRBJ2-1
V: TRBV4-2
size: many
CDR3: ASSHYSGAEDNEQF

J: TRBJ1-6
V: TRBV30
size: -
CDR3: AWARDGNNSPLH

J: TRBJ2-1
V: TRBV4-3
size: few
CDR3: ASSRASGDNEQF

J: TRBJ2-7
V: TRBV2
size: few
CDR3: ASAGQAGEQY

J: TRBJ1-1
V: TRBV4-3
size: few
CDR3: ASSQEMEGRTEAF

J: TRBJ2-3
V: TRBV3-1
size: few
CDR3: ASSQSVGNSPQY

J: TRBJ2-1
V: TRBV2
size: few
CDR3: ASGGQGGSNEQF

J: TRBJ2-7
V: TRBV5-1
size: -
CDR3: ASSLSGVTYEQY

J: TRBJ2-6
V: TRBV4-3
size: -
CDR3: ASSQDPAAGANVLT

J: TRBJ1-5
V: TRBV2
size: -
CDR3: ASNYGGHLQPQH

J: TRBJ2-3
V: TRBV20-1
size: many
CDR3: SAGLAGGSTDTQY

J: TRBJ2-2
V: TRBV5-1
size: many
CDR3: ASSLDGQGTGELF

J: TRBJ2-1
V: TRBV12-3/TRBV12-4
size: -
CDR3: ASSSHYTDNEQF

J: TRBJ2-7
V: TRBV6-1
size: -
CDR3: ASVWGLAGTYEQY

J: TRBJ2-1
V: TRBV11-2
size: many
CDR3: ASRPSPGLAGIYNEQF

J: TRBJ2-7
V: TRBV5-5
size: -
CDR3: ASSRGTGSSEQY

J: TRBJ2-5
V: TRBV30
size: few
CDR3: AWTIRGETQY

J: TRBJ2-2
V: TRBV11-2
size: -
CDR3: ASRMASAGAANTGELF

J: TRBJ2-7
V: TRBV11-2
size: few
CDR3: ASSFASPYEQY

J: TRBJ2-5
V: TRBV7-3
size: few
CDR3: ASSLNGPRETQY

J: TRBJ2-1
V: TRBV27
size: many
CDR3: ASSTNGGKQF

J: TRBJ1-3
V: TRBV6-6
size: -
CDR3: ASSRPRGSGNTIY

J: TRBJ2-5
V: TRBV7-9
size: few
CDR3: ASSLMGQGQETQY

J: TRBJ2-5
V: TRBV10-3
size: many
CDR3: AISGPGTGVQETQY

J: TRBJ1-2
V: TRBV7-9
size: -
CDR3: ASTPAGFGGNYGYT

J: TRBJ1-2
V: TRBV4-3
size: -
CDR3: ASSQDWWKPANYGYT

J: TRBJ1-6
V: TRBV20-1
size: few
CDR3: SAPWSGGSPLH

J: TRBJ2-5
V: TRBV12-3/TRBV12-4
size: many
CDR3: ASSRQGRAETQY